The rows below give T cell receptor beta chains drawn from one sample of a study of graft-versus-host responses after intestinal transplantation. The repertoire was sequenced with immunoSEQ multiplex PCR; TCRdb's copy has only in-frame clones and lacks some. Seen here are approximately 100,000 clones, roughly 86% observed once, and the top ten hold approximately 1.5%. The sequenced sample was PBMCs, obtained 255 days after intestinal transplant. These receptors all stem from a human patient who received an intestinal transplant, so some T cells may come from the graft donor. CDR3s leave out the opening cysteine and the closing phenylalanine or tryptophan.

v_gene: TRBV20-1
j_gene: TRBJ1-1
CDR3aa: SAHWGTEAF

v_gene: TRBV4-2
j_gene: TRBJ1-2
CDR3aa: ASSQGNYGYT

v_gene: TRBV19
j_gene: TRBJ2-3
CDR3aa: ASSTGGTGADTQY

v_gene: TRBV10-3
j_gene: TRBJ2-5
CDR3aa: AISLTSVGETQY

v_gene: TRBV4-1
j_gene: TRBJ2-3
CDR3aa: ASSQAGLAGDTQY

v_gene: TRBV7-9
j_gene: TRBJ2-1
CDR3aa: ASSQWTDYNEQF

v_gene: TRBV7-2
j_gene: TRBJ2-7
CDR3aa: ASSPHDYEQY

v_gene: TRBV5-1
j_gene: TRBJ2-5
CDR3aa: ASSPGVQLAETQY

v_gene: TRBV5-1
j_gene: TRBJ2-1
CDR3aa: ASSLDPYSYNEQF

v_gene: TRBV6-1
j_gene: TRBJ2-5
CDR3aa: ASSGQGSQETQY

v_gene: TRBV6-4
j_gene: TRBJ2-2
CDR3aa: ASSDSGTGELF

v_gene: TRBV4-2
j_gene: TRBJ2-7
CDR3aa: ASSQDVRDEQY

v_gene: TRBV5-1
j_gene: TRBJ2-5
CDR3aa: ASSLDGGALETQY

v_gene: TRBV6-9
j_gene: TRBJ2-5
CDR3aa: ASSYSEGQGASEETQY

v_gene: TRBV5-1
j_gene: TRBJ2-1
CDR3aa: ASSLTSGGTYNEQF

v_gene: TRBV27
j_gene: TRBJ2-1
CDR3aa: ASSSLDYWNEQF

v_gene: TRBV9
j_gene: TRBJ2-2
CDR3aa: ASSVEPGYTGELF

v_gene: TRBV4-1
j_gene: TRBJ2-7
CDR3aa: ASSQDAGHYEQY

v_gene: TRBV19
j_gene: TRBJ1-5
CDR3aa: ASSGAEASNQPQH

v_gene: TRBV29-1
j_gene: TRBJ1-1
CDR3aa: SVEVVMGVSAEAF

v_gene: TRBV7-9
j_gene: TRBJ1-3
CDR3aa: ASSLRTAGNTIY

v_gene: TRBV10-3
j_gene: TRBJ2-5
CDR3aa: AIGREETQY

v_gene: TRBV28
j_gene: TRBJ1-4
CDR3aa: ASSLFRWEATNEKLF

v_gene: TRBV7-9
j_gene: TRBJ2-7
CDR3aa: ASSLDPGSIEQY

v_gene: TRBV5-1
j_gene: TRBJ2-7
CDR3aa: ASSLGAPSYEQY

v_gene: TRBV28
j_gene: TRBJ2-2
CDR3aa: ASRGNTGELF

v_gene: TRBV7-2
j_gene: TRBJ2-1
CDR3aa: ASRGLRTGGPNEQF

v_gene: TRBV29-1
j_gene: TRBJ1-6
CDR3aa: SVVRSGRLSPLH

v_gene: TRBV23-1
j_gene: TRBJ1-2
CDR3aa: ASSQSVWGRYGYT

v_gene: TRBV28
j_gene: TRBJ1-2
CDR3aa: ASSTGGENYGYT

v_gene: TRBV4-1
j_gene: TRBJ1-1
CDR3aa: ASSQDRTALVAF

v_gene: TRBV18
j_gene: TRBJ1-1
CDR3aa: ASSADRGVTEAF

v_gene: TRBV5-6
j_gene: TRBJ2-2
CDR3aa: ASSLGGPGTGELF

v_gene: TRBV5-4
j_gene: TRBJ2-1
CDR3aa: ASSAKAGEHEQF